The rows below give T cell receptor beta chains drawn from one sample of a study of blood T cell repertoires in COVID-19. Assay used: immunoSEQ multiplex PCR; TCRdb lists only in-frame clones, some missing. This repertoire shows around 130,000 clones, 86% found once; its top ten account for approximately 2.3%. Sequences were obtained from PBMCs or T cells enriched from blood (not recorded which). Receptors were obtained from a woman aged 45-60 years who had recovered from COVID-19. CDR3s include the opening cysteine and the closing phenylalanine or tryptophan. The D gene is left open where the match is weak. Where a row states a size, it is once, few, many or the class of an expanded clone; other rows omit it.

d_call | j_call | clone_size | v_call | cdr3_aa | cdr3_nt
TRBD2 | TRBJ2-3 | - | TRBV13 | CASSSQVAGGLRTDTQYF | TGTGCCAGCAGCTCCCAAGTAGCGGGGGGCCTTCGCACAGATACGCAGTATTTT
- | TRBJ1-2 | - | TRBV27 | CASSPPGGYYGYTF | TGTGCCAGCAGTCCCCCGGGAGGGTACTATGGCTACACCTTC
TRBD1 | TRBJ1-1 | - | TRBV18 | CASSGQVNTEAFF | TGTGCCAGCTCGGGACAGGTGAACACTGAAGCTTTCTTT
TRBD1 | TRBJ2-7 | - | TRBV7-2 | CASSSDRGHEQYF | TGTGCCAGCAGCAGTGACAGGGGCCACGAGCAGTACTTC
TRBD1 | TRBJ1-2 | - | TRBV7-9 | CASSTTTGDGYTF | TGTGCCAGCAGCACGACGACAGGGGATGGCTACACCTTC
- | TRBJ2-5 | - | TRBV3-1/TRBV3-2 | CASSQTGLYRETQYF | TGTGCCAGCAGCCAGACTGGTCTTTATCGAGAGACCCAGTACTTC
TRBD1 | TRBJ2-2 | - | TRBV11-3 | CASSEPGQGFTGELFF | TGTGCCAGCAGCGAACCGGGACAGGGATTCACCGGGGAGCTGTTTTTT
TRBD1 | TRBJ1-1 | - | TRBV6-1 | CASSDRGSGTEAFF | TGTGCCAGCAGTGACAGGGGGAGCGGCACTGAAGCTTTCTTT
- | TRBJ1-6 | - | TRBV11-2 | CASSLTRGPTSPLHF | TGTGCCAGCAGCTTGACACGTGGGCCGACTTCACCCCTCCACTTT
- | TRBJ2-7 | - | TRBV13 | CASSLSSLSEQYF | TGTGCCAGCAGCCTGTCCTCCTTATCCGAGCAGTACTTC
- | TRBJ1-4 | - | TRBV5-1 | CASSLTLDSINEKLFF | TGCGCCAGCAGCTTGACTTTGGACAGTATCAATGAAAAACTGTTTTTT
- | TRBJ1-2 | - | TRBV4-3 | CASSQAYREGYTF | TGCGCCAGCAGCCAAGCCTACAGGGAGGGCTACACCTTC
TRBD1 | TRBJ1-4 | few | TRBV3-1/TRBV3-2 | CASSQDRTGTGEKLFF | TGTGCCAGCAGCCAAGATCGGACAGGGACGGGGGAAAAACTGTTTTTT
- | TRBJ2-2 | - | TRBV10-3 | CAISGTETNTGELFF | TGTGCCATCAGTGGCACAGAGACGAACACCGGGGAGCTGTTTTTT
TRBD1 | TRBJ1-2 | once | TRBV9 | CASSEDREGFNYGYTF | TGTGCCAGCAGCGAGGACAGGGAGGGATTTAACTATGGCTACACCTTC
TRBD1 | TRBJ2-1 | once | TRBV24-1 | CATSDPGQGVGNEQFF | TGTGCCACCAGTGATCCGGGACAGGGTGTAGGGAATGAGCAGTTCTTC
- | TRBJ1-2 | - | TRBV29-1 | CSVDLTGNYGYTF | TGCAGCGTTGACCTTACAGGGAACTATGGCTACACCTTC
- | TRBJ2-3 | - | TRBV9 | CASNDRDTATDTQYF | TGTGCCAGCAACGACCGGGACACGGCCACAGATACGCAGTATTTT
- | TRBJ2-4 | - | TRBV18 | CASSPPQINIQYF | TGTGCCAGCTCACCACCGCAGATAAACATTCAGTACTTC
- | TRBJ1-2 | - | TRBV10-2 | CASSDSREGGNDGYTF | TGCGCCAGCAGTGACTCCAGGGAGGGTGGAAACGATGGCTACACCTTC
TRBD2 | TRBJ2-7 | - | TRBV12-3/TRBV12-4 | CASSRTSGEQYF | TGTGCCAGCAGCCGTACTAGCGGCGAGCAGTACTTC
TRBD1 | TRBJ2-3 | - | TRBV11-3 | CASSPGTGGSTDTQYF | TGTGCCAGCAGCCCCGGGACAGGGGGGAGCACAGATACGCAGTATTTT
TRBD1 | TRBJ1-4 | - | TRBV3-1/TRBV3-2 | CASSHPYRGEKLFF | TGTGCCAGCAGCCACCCCTACAGGGGAGAAAAACTGTTTTTT
- | TRBJ1-2 | few | TRBV27 | CASSLTRGYYGYTF | TGTGCCAGCAGTTTAACAAGGGGCTACTATGGCTACACCTTC
- | TRBJ2-7 | - | TRBV12-3/TRBV12-4 | CASSPEAYEQYF | TGTGCCAGCAGCCCTGAAGCATACGAGCAGTACTTC
TRBD2 | TRBJ2-7 | - | TRBV25-1 | CASSDQPAGGWDEQYF | TGTGCCAGCAGTGACCAACCCGCGGGGGGGTGGGACGAGCAGTACTTC
TRBD1 | TRBJ2-2 | - | TRBV24-1 | CATSEPGTGEISGELFF | TGTGCCACCAGTGAACCCGGGACAGGGGAAATATCCGGGGAGCTGTTTTTT
- | TRBJ2-7 | - | TRBV5-1 | CASSGSTTEQYF | TGCGCCAGCAGCGGATCGACAACCGAGCAGTACTTC
- | TRBJ2-7 | - | TRBV30 | CAWSSYRAVYEQYF | TGTGCCTGGAGTTCTTACAGGGCTGTCTACGAGCAGTACTTC
TRBD1 | TRBJ2-7 | - | TRBV5-1 | CASSFGQGSPYEQYF | TGCGCCAGCAGCTTTGGACAGGGCTCCCCCTACGAGCAGTACTTC
TRBD2 | TRBJ2-4 | - | TRBV3-1/TRBV3-2 | CASSPGTSGFKNIQYF | TGTGCCAGCAGCCCAGGGACTAGCGGGTTCAAAAACATTCAGTACTTC
TRBD1 | TRBJ2-2 | - | TRBV7-8 | CASSSNLDRVPGELFF | TGTGCCAGCAGCTCCAACCTGGACAGGGTCCCTGGGGAGCTGTTTTTT
TRBD2 | TRBJ2-1 | few | TRBV4-2 | CASSRGLAGFNEQFF | TGTGCCAGCAGCCGGGGACTAGCGGGGTTCAATGAGCAGTTCTTC
TRBD1 | TRBJ1-5 | - | TRBV11-2 | CASSLGVLTGGGQPQHF | TGTGCCAGCAGCTTAGGGGTCCTGACAGGGGGCGGTCAGCCCCAGCATTTT
- | TRBJ1-1 | - | TRBV28 | CASSSEGLTEAFF | TGTGCCAGCAGTTCGGAGGGCCTCACTGAAGCTTTCTTT
- | TRBJ2-7 | - | TRBV29-1 | CSVGSGSSYEQYF | TGCAGCGTTGGCTCAGGAAGCTCCTACGAGCAGTACTTC
- | TRBJ2-5 | - | TRBV9 | CASSVEGGGALWTQYF | TGTGCCAGCAGCGTAGAGGGCGGAGGCGCATTATGGACCCAGTACTTC
TRBD1 | TRBJ1-5 | - | TRBV19 | CASSMRFGRTGNQPQHF | TGTGCCAGTAGTATGAGGTTTGGTCGGACAGGTAATCAGCCCCAGCATTTT
- | TRBJ2-2 | few | TRBV5-4 | CASSLDTGELFF | TGTGCCAGCAGCCTCGACACCGGGGAGCTGTTTTTT
- | TRBJ2-6 | - | TRBV19 | CASSISPFSAGANVLTF | TGTGCCAGTAGTATATCTCCCTTTTCAGCTGGGGCCAACGTCCTGACTTTC
- | TRBJ1-3 | - | TRBV5-1 | CASSLTPGNTIYF | TGCGCCAGCAGCTTGACTCCTGGAAACACCATATATTTT
TRBD2 | TRBJ2-3 | few | TRBV11-2 | CASSGLAGATSSTDTQYF | TGTGCCAGCAGCGGACTAGCGGGGGCCACCTCTAGCACAGATACGCAGTATTTT
- | TRBJ2-7 | - | TRBV9 | CASSGGGLTLYEQYF | TGTGCCAGCAGCGGAGGGGGTCTAACACTCTACGAGCAGTACTTC
- | TRBJ1-2 | - | TRBV12-3/TRBV12-4 | CASRDGGFGYTF | TGTGCCAGCAGGGATGGAGGGTTTGGCTACACCTTC
TRBD1 | TRBJ1-6 | - | TRBV9 | CASRGGDRGNSPLHF | TGTGCCAGCAGAGGAGGGGACAGGGGAAATTCACCCCTCCACTTT
- | TRBJ2-5 | - | TRBV14 | CASSHGQKQETQYF | TGTGCCAGCAGCCATGGACAGAAACAAGAGACCCAGTACTTC
TRBD2 | TRBJ2-1 | - | TRBV5-6 | CASSLGTSSYNEQFF | TGTGCCAGCAGCTTGGGGACTAGCTCCTACAATGAGCAGTTCTTC
- | TRBJ1-4 | - | TRBV7-2 | CASSLYPGANEKLFF | TGTGCCAGCAGCTTATATCCGGGGGCTAATGAAAAACTGTTTTTT
TRBD2 | TRBJ2-5 | once | TRBV7-2 | CASSPRTSGGSQETQYF | TGTGCCAGCAGCCCCAGGACTAGCGGGGGTTCACAAGAGACCCAGTACTTC
TRBD2 | TRBJ2-7 | - | TRBV7-2 | CASSSTSGGKIYEQYF | TGTGCCAGCAGCTCCACTAGCGGGGGGAAGATTTACGAGCAGTACTTC